A selection of T cell receptor beta chains follows, all from one sample in a study of blood T cell repertoires in COVID-19. Profiled with immunoSEQ multiplex PCR; TCRdb holds only in-frame clones, not every one. The sample yields about 180,000 clones, roughly 80% seen once. Sample: peripheral blood. The receptors come from a human donor in a cohort sampled during active COVID-19. CDR3s include the opening cysteine and the closing phenylalanine or tryptophan. A D gene is named only where the DNA matches it firmly. Clone size is stated in some rows and not others, as once, few, many or a class when expanded.

>-|few|TRBJ2-5|TRBV25-1
TGTGCCAGCTCTTACATATCCCAAGAGACCCAGTACTTC
CASSYISQETQYF
>TRBD1|few|TRBJ1-2|TRBV6-5
TGTGCCAGCAAAAGACAGGGAAGCTACACCTTC
CASKRQGSYTF
>-|-|TRBJ1-1|TRBV11-2
TGTGCCAGCAGCCATACTCCCAAGGGAGAGCGCACTGAAGCTTTCTTT
CASSHTPKGERTEAFF
>-|-|TRBJ1-1|TRBV18
TGTGCCAGCTCGCCCGACAGGAAGCCTGAAGCTTTCTTT
CASSPDRKPEAFF
>-|-|TRBJ2-3|TRBV7-3
TGTGCCAGCAGCGAGGAACAGGGTGGACCAGATACGCAGTATTTT
CASSEEQGGPDTQYF
>TRBD1|-|TRBJ1-1|TRBV6-5
TGTGCCAGCACCATGACAGGGGGCGCATACACTGAAGCTTTCTTT
CASTMTGGAYTEAFF
>-|few|TRBJ1-2|TRBV30
TGTGCCTGGGCCGACCAGGGAAGATATGGCTACACCTTC
CAWADQGRYGYTF
>TRBD2|-|TRBJ2-2|TRBV6-1
TGTGCCAGCAGTGAACGACTAGCCGTTGCCGGGGAGCTGTTTTTT
CASSERLAVAGELFF
>-|-|TRBJ2-3|TRBV2
TGTGCCAGCAGTGATTTCCCGTCTAGCACAGATACGCAGTATTTT
CASSDFPSSTDTQYF
>TRBD1|-|TRBJ1-6|TRBV5-6
TGTGCCAGCAGCCCTGACAGGGGTCACGTCAATTCACCCCTCCACTTT
CASSPDRGHVNSPLHF
>-|-|TRBJ1-1|TRBV6-5
TGTGCCAGCAGTTCCAGAAAAGCTCGGTTGGAGACTGAAGCTTTCTTT
CASSSRKARLETEAFF
>-|-|TRBJ2-2|TRBV19
TGTGCCAGTACAATAGGAGCCGGGGAGCTGTTTTTT
CASTIGAGELFF
>-|-|TRBJ1-4|TRBV7-9
TGTGCCAGCAGCTTCGAGGTCCTAAATGAAAAACTGTTTTTT
CASSFEVLNEKLFF
>-|-|TRBJ2-7|TRBV12-3/TRBV12-4
TGTGCCAGCAGACTTAACAGGGAGCGGGAGCAGTACTTC
CASRLNREREQYF
>TRBD1|-|TRBJ1-2|TRBV5-1
TGCGCCAGCAGCTCCGGGACAGGGGATTACTATGGCTACACCTTC
CASSSGTGDYYGYTF
>-|-|TRBJ2-7|TRBV10-3
TGTGCCATCTGGGCTCCCAGCTCCTACGAGCAGTACTTC
CAIWAPSSYEQYF
>TRBD1|-|TRBJ1-6|TRBV19
TGTGCCAGTGCAGACGGACAGGGAAATTCACCCCTCCACTTT
CASADGQGNSPLHF
>TRBD2|-|TRBJ2-3|TRBV7-9
TGTGCCAGCAGCCAGAGCGGGGGGCCAACAGATACGCAGTATTTT
CASSQSGGPTDTQYF
>TRBD1|-|TRBJ1-1|TRBV6-5
TGTGCCAGCAGTTATGACAGGGGAAACACTGAAGCTTTCTTT
CASSYDRGNTEAFF
>TRBD1|-|TRBJ2-7|TRBV10-2
TGCGCCACCGTTAGGACAGGGGGAGCCGAGCAGTACTTC
CATVRTGGAEQYF
>-|once|TRBJ1-3|TRBV19
TGTGCCAGTATGGGCCTTAGTAGAAACACCATATATTTT
CASMGLSRNTIYF
>TRBD1|-|TRBJ1-5|TRBV5-4
TGTGCCAGCAGCAAGGACAGGGGGAAGGGGCAGCCCCAGCATTTT
CASSKDRGKGQPQHF